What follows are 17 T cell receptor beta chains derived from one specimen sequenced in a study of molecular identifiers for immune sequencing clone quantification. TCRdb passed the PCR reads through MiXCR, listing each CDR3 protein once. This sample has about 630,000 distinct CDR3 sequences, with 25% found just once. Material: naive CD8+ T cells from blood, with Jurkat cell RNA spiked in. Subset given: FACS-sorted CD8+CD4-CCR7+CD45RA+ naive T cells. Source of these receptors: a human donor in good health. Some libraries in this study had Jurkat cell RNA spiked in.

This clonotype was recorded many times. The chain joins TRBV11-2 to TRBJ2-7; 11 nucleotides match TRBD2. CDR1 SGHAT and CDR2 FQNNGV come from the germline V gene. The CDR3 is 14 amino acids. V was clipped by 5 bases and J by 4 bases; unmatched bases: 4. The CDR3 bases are TGTGCCAGCAGCCACGGGACTAGCGGATACGAGCAGTACTTC. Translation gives CASSHGTSGYEQYF.

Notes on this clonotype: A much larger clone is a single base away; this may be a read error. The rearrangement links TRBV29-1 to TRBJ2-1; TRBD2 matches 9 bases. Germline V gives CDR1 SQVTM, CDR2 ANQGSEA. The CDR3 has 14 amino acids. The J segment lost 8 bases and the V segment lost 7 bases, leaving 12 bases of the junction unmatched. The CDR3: CSAFSGSGKDEQFF. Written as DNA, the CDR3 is TGCAGCGCCTTTAGCGGGAGTGGAAAGGATGAGCAGTTCTTC.

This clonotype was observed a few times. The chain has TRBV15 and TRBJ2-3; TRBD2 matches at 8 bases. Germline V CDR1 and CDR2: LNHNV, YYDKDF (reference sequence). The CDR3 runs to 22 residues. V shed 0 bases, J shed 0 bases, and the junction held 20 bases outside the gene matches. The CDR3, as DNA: TGTGCCACCAGCAGAGACCTACGCCAACAGGGAACCGGGAGGGCGAGCACAGATACGCAGTATTTT. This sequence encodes CATSRDLRQQGTGRASTDTQYF.

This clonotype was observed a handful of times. The CDR3 coding sequence is TGTGCCTGGAGTCTAGCGTCGAGGTACAATGAGCAGTTCTTC. This translates into CAWSLASRYNEQFF. The chain couples TRBV30 to TRBJ2-1; possible D gene TRBD2, 6 bases. With 2 bases removed from V and 4 bases from J, the gap between germline ends came to 12 bases. Per germline, CDR1 GTSNPN and CDR2 SVGIG (reference sequence). There are 14 residues in the CDR3.

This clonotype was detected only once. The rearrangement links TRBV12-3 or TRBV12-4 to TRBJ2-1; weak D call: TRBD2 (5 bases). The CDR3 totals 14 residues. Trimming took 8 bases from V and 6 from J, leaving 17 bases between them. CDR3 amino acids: CASGTVLVSNEQFF. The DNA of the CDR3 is TGTGCCAGCGGCACCGTACTAGTTTCCAATGAGCAGTTCTTC.

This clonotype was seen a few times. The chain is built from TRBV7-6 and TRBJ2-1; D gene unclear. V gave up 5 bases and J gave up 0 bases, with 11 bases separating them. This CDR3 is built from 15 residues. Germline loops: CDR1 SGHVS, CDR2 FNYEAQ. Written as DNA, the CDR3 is TGTGCCAGCAGCGACCTCCAGAGCTCCTACAATGAGCAGTTCTTC. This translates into CASSDLQSSYNEQFF.

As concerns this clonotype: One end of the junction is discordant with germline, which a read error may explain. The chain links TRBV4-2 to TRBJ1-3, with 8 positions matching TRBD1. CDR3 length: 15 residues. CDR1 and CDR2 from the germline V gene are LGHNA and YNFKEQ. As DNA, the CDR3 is TGTGCCAGCAGCCAAGGACAGGGGTCTGGAAACACCGTATATTTT. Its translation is CASSQGQGSGNTVYF.

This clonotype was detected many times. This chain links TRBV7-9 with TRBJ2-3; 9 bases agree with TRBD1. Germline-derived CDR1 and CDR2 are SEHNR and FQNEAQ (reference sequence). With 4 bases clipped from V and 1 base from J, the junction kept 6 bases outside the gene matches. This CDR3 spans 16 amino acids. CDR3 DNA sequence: TGTGCCAGCAGCTCCTACACAGGGGGCGGCACAGATACGCAGTATTTT. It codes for CASSSYTGGGTDTQYF.

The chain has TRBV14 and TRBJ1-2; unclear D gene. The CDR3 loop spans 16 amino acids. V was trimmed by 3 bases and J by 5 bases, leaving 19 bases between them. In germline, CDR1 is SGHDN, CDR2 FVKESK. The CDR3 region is CASSHRRAGESYGYTF. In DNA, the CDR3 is TGTGCCAGCAGCCACCGCCGAGCTGGGGAATCTTATGGCTACACCTTC.

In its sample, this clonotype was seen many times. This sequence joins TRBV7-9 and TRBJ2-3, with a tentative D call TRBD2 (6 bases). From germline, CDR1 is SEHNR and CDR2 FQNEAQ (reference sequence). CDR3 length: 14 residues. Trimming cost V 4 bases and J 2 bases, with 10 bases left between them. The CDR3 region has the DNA TGTGCCAGCAGCTGGGCTAGCGACACAGATACGCAGTATTTT. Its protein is CASSWASDTDTQYF. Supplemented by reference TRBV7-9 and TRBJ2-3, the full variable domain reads DTGVSQNPRHKITKRGQNVTFRCDPISEHNRLYWYRQTLGQGPEFLTYFQNEAQLEKSRLLSDRFSAERPKGSFSTLEIQRTEQGDSAMYLCASSWASDTDTQYFGPGTRLTVL.

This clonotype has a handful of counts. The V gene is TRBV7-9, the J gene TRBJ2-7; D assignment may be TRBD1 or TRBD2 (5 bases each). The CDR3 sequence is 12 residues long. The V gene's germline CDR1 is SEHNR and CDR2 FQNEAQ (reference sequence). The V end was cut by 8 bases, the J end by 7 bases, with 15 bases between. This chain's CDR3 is CASRGLNGEQYF. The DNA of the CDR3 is TGTGCCAGCCGGGGCTTAAACGGGGAGCAGTACTTC.

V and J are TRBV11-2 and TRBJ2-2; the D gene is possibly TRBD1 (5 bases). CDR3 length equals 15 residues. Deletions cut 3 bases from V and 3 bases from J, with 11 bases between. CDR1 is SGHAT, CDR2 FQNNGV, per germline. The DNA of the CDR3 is TGTGCCAGCAGCTTCTTCGACAGAGACACCGGGGAGCTGTTTTTT. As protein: CASSFFDRDTGELFF.

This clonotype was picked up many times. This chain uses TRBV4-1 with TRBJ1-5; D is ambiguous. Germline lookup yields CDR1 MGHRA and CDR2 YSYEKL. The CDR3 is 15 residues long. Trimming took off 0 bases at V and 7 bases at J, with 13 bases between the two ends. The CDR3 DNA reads TGCGCCAGCAGCCAAGATAAAGGGTTTTACCAGCCCCAGCATTTT. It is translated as CASSQDKGFYQPQHF.

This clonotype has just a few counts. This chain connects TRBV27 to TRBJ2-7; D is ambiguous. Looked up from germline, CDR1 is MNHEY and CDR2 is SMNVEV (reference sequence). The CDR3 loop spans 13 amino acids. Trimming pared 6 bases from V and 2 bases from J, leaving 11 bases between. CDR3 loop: CASSPVETYEQYF. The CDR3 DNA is TGTGCCAGCAGCCCTGTGGAAACCTACGAGCAGTACTTC.

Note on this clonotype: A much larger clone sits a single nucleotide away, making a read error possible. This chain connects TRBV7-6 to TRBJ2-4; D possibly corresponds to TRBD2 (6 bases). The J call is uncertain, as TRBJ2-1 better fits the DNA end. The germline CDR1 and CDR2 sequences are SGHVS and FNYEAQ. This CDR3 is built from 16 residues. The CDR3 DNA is TGTGCCAGCAGCTTAACGGGGGATGGGGCCAAAAACATTCAGTTCTTC. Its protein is CASSLTGDGAKNIQFF.

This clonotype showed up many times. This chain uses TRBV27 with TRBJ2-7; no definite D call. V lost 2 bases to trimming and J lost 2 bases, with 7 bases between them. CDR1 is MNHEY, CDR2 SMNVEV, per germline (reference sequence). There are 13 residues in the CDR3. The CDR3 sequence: CASSLRQTYEQYF. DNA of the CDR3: TGTGCCAGCAGTTTAAGGCAGACCTACGAGCAGTACTTC.

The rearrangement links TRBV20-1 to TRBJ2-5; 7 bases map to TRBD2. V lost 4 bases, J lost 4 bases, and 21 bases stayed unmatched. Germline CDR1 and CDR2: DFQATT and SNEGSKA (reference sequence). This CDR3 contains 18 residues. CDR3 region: CSAKSAFSRREVRETQYF. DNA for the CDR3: TGCAGTGCTAAATCGGCTTTTTCGCGTCGGGAGGTTCGAGAGACCCAGTACTTC.